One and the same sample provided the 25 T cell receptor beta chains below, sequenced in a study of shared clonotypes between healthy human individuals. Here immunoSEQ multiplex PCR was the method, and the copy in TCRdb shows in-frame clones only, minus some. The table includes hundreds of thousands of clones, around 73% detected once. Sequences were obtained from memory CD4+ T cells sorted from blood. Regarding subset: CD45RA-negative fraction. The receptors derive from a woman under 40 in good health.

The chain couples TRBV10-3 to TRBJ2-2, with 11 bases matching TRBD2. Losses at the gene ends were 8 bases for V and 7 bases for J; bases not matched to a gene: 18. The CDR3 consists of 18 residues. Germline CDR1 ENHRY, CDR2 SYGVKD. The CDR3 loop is CAIARGAVTSGTIGELFF. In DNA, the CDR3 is TGTGCCATCGCAAGAGGAGCCGTGACTAGCGGGACGATCGGGGAGCTGTTTTTT.

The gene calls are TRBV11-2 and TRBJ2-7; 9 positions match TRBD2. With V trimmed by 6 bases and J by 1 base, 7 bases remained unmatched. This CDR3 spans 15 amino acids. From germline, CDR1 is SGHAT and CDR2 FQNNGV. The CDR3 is CASRPKLAGSYEQYF. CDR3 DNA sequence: TGTGCCAGCAGGCCGAAGCTAGCGGGATCCTACGAGCAGTACTTC.

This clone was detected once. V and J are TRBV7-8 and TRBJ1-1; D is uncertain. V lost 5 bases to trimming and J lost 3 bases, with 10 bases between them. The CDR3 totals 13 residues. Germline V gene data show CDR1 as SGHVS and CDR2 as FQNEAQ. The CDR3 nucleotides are TGTGCCAGCAGCACCGGGCCCTACACTGAAGCTTTCTTT. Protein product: CASSTGPYTEAFF.

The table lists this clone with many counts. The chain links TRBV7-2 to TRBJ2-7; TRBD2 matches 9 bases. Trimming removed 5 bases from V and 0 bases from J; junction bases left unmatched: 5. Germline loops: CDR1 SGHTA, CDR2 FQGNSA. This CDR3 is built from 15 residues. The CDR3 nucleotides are TGTGCCAGCAGCGATAGCGGGGGCCCCTCCTACGAGCAGTACTTC. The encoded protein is CASSDSGGPSYEQYF.

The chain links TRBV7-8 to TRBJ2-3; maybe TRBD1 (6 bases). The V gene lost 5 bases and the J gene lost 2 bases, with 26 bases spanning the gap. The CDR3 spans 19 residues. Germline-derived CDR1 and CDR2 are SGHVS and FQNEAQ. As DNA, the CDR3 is TGTGCCAGCAGCCTAAATAATAGGGGGAGCCTCTTTACCACAGATACGCAGTATTTT. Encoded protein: CASSLNNRGSLFTTDTQYF.

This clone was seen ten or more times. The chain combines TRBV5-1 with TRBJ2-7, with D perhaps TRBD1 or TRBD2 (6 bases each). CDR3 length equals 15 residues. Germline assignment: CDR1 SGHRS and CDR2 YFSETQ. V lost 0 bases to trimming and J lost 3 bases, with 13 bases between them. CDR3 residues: CASSLGRGTIYEQYF. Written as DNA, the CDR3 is TGCGCCAGCAGCTTGGGTCGCGGGACAATCTACGAGCAGTACTTC. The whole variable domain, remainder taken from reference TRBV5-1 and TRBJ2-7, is KAGVTQTPRYLIKTRGQQVTLSCSPISGHRSVSWYQQTPGQGLQFLFEYFSETQRNKGNFPGRFSGRQFSNSRSEMNVSTLELGDSALYLCASSLGRGTIYEQYFGPGTRLTVT.

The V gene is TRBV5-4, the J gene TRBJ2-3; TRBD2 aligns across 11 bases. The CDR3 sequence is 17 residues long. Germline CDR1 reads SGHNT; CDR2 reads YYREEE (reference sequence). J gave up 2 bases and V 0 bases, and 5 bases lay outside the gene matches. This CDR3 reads CASSLGGLAESTDTQYF. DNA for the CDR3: TGTGCCAGCAGCTTGGGGGGACTAGCGGAGTCCACAGATACGCAGTATTTT.

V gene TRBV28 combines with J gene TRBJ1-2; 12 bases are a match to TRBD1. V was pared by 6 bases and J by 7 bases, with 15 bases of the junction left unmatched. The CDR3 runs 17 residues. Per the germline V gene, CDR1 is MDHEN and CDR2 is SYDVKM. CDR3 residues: CASSDKLLGQGALGYTF. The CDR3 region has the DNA TGTGCCAGCAGCGACAAGCTCTTGGGACAGGGGGCGCTTGGCTACACCTTC.

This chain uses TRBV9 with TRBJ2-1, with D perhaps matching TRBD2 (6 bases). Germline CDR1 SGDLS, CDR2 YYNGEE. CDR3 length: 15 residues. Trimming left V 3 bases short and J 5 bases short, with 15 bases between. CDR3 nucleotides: TGTGCCAGCAGCGAACCGGGACTGGCAAACAATGAGCAGTTCTTC. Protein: CASSEPGLANNEQFF.

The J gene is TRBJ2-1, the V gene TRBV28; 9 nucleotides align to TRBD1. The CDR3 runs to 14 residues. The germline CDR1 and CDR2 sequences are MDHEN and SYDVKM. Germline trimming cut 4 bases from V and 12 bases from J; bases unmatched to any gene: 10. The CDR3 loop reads CASSSGQGKVGQFF. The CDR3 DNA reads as TGTGCCAGCAGTTCTGGACAGGGGAAGGTTGGGCAGTTCTTC.

The CDR3 region is CASSHTTGQAFF. The CDR3 bases are TGTGCCAGCAGTCACACGACAGGGCAAGCTTTCTTT. The chain joins TRBV27 to TRBJ1-1, with TRBD1 identical over 7 bases. CDR1 and CDR2 (germline): MNHEY, SMNVEV (reference sequence). V shed 5 bases, J shed 9 bases, and the junction held 6 bases outside the gene matches. The CDR3 is 12 amino acids.

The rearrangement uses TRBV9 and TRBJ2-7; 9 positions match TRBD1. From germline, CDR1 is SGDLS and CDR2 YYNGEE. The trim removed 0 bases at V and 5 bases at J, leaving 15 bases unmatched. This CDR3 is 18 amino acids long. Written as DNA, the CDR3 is TGTGCCAGCAGCGTAGGCGTCTGGCGGGGGACAGGGAAGCACGAGCAGTACTTC. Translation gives CASSVGVWRGTGKHEQYF.

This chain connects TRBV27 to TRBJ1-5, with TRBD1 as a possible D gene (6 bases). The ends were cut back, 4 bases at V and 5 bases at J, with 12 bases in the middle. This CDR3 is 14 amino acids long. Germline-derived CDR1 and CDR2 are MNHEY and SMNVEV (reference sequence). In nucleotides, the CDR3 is TGTGCCAGCAGTTCTACAGGGAATCATCAGCCCCAGCATTTT. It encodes CASSSTGNHQPQHF.

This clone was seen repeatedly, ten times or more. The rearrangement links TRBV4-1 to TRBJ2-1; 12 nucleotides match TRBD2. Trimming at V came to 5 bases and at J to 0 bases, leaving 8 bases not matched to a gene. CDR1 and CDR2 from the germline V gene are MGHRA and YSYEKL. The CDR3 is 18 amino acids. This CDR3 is CASSGLAGTSRSYNEQFF. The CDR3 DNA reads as TGCGCCAGCAGCGGACTAGCGGGAACTTCCCGCTCCTACAATGAGCAGTTCTTC.

This CDR3 is CASSLGGSGRSYEQYF. The CDR3 nucleotides are TGTGCCAGCAGCTTAGGCGGTAGCGGGAGGTCCTACGAGCAGTACTTC. V is TRBV11-2 and J is TRBJ2-7; 10 bases are shared with TRBD2. The CDR3 sequence is 16 residues long. V shed 1 base and J 1 base; nucleotides not matched to a gene: 4. The germline V gene encodes CDR1 SGHAT and CDR2 FQNNGV.

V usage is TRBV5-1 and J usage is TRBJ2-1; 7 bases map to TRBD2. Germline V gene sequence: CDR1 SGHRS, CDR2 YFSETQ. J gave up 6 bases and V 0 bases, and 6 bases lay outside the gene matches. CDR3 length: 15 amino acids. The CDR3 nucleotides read TGCGCCAGCAGCTTGGCTGGCGGGAGTCTCAATGAGCAGTTCTTC. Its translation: CASSLAGGSLNEQFF.

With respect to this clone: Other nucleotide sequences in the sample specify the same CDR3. The CDR3 loop is CASSLAGGAETQYF. The CDR3 coding sequence is TGTGCCAGCAGCTTAGCAGGGGGCGCAGAGACCCAGTACTTC. The V and J genes are TRBV7-7 and TRBJ2-5; 7 bases line up with TRBD1. The germline V gene has CDR1 SSHAT and CDR2 FNYEAQ (reference sequence). Losses at the gene ends were 0 bases for V and 4 bases for J; bases not matched to a gene: 2. The CDR3 extends over 14 amino acids.

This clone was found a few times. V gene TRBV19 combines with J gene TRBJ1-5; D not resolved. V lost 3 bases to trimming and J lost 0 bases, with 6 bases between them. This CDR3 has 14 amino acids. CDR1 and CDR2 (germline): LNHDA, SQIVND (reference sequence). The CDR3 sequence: CASSMQDSNQPQHF. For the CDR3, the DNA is TGTGCCAGTAGTATGCAGGATAGCAATCAGCCCCAGCATTTT.

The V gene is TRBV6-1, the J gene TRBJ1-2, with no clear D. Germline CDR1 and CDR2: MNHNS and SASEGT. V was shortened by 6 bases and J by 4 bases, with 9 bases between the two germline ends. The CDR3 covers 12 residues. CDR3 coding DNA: TGTGCCAGCAGCAGACCGGGCTATGGCTACACCTTC. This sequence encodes CASSRPGYGYTF.

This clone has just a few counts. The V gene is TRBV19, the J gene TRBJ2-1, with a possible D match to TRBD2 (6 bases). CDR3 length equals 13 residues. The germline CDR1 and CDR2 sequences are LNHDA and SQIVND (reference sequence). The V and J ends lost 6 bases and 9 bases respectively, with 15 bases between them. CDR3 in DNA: TGTGCCAGTAGCTGGAGGCGGGAAGGTGAGCAGTTCTTC. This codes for CASSWRREGEQFF.

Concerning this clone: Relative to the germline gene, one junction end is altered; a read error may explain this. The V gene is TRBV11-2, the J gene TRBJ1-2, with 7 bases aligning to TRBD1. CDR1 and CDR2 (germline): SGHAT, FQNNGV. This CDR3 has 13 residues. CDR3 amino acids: CASSTGTDHGYTF. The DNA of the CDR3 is TGTGCCAGCAGCACCGGGACAGACCATGGGTACACCTTC.

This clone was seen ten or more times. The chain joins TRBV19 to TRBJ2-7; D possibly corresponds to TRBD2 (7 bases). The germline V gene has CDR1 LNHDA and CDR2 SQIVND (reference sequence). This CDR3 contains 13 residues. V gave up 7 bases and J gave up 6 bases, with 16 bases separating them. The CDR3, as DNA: TGTGCCAGTAAGGGGGAGGGAAAGAGCGAGCAGTACTTC. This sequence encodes CASKGEGKSEQYF.

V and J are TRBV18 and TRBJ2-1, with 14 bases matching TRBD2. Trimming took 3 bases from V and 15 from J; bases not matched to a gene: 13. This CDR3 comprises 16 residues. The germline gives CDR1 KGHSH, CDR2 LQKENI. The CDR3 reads CASSPTPGTSGSRPFF. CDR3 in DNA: TGTGCCAGCTCACCCACCCCCGGGACTAGCGGGAGTAGGCCGTTCTTC.

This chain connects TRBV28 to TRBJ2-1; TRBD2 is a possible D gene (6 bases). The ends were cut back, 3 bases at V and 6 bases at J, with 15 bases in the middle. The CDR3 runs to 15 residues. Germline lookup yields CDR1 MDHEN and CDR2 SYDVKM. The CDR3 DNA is TGTGCCAGCAGTTTTTCGGGAGAGAGTACCAATGAGCAGTTCTTC. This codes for CASSFSGESTNEQFF.

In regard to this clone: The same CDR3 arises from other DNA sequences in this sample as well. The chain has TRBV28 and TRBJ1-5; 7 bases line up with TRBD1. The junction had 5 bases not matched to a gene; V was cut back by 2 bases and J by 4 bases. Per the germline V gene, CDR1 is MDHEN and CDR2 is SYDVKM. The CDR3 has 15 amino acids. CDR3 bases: TGTGCCAGCAGTTTAACAGGGGCGCGTAATCAGCCCCAGCATTTT. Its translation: CASSLTGARNQPQHF.